This TCR beta chain was profiled in a study of blood T cell repertoires in COVID-19. Methods used by the authors: The authors estimated nucleated cell counts from reference gene primer amplification. The method was immunoSEQ multiplex PCR; TCRdb's version includes in-frame clones alone and lacks a portion of them. That table is the source of V, J and clone size, and D and trimming were worked out from the DNA. In the table there are about 240,000 clones, more than 75% of which are singletons. Germline V CDR1 and CDR2: SGHAT, FQNNGV. With 3 bases clipped from V and 5 bases from J, the junction kept 10 bases outside the gene matches. CDR3 size: 17 residues.

This chain connects TRBV11-2 to TRBJ2-2; TRBD2 aligns across 9 bases. The sample was peripheral blood. The sequence was collected from a man older than 75 with acute or convalescent COVID-19. The CDR3 protein is CASSFTISGGRTGELFF. The CDR3 DNA reads as TGTGCCAGCAGCTTTACGATTAGCGGGGGCCGGACCGGGGAGCTGTTTTTT.